Shown below are 5 T cell receptor beta chains from a single sample sequenced in a study of blood T cell repertoires in COVID-19 (dated by TCRdb to the early 2020s). The library was built by means of the immunoSEQ multiplex PCR assay. TCRdb retrieved this table from immuneACCESS and kept in-frame rearrangements only. Not all clones are present; in checked studies, unresolved V genes account for under half, and no reason is known for the remainder. This sample holds around 250,000 clones; approximately 80% were observed only once. The ten largest clones capture about 3.2% of the sample. Input material: peripheral blood. The receptors were sampled from a woman between 18 and 29 years old with acute or convalescent COVID-19.

The chain links TRBV4-1 to TRBJ2-5; perhaps TRBD2 as D (6 bases). V shed 0 bases and J shed 5 bases, with 13 bases lying between them. The CDR3 is made up of 15 amino acids. Germline values: CDR1 MGHRA, CDR2 YSYEKL. The CDR3, as DNA: TGCGCCAGCAGCCAAGATCCGGGAGAGGGTGAGACCCAGTACTTC. Protein sequence: CASSQDPGEGETQYF.

V usage is TRBV5-8 and J usage is TRBJ2-7; D is possibly TRBD2 (6 bases). This CDR3 comprises 15 residues. V was clipped by 4 bases and J by 0 bases, with 14 bases between them. CDR1 is SGHTS and CDR2 is YDEGEE in the germline V gene. CDR3 in amino acids: CASSPWGRSSYEQYF. CDR3 nucleotides: TGTGCCAGCAGCCCCTGGGGGAGGAGCTCCTACGAGCAGTACTTC.

The chain carries TRBV19 and TRBJ1-2; D is ambiguous. V shed 4 bases and J shed 1 base, with 10 bases lying between them. Germline values: CDR1 LNHDA, CDR2 SQIVND (reference sequence). This CDR3 has 14 amino acids. CDR3 sequence (DNA): TGTGCCAGTAGTAGACTCCCAGTTAACTATGGCTACACCTTC. Translated: CASSRLPVNYGYTF.

This chain uses TRBV3-1 (or the pseudogene TRBV3-2) with TRBJ1-2, with 9 bases matching TRBD1. The CDR3 totals 15 residues. From germline, CDR1 is LGHDT and CDR2 YNNKEL (reference sequence). Unmatched junction bases numbered 6, after V lost 4 bases and J lost 3 bases. CDR3 nucleotides: TGTGCCAGCAGCCGCCACAGGGGGCGGGACTATGGCTACACCTTC. It translates to CASSRHRGRDYGYTF.

The chain uses TRBV27 and TRBJ2-2, with TRBD2 matching 10 bases. This CDR3 is built from 15 residues. V trimming: 10 bases; J trimming: 2 bases; junction bases outside the gene matches: 7. Germline assignment: CDR1 MNHEY and CDR2 SMNVEV (reference sequence). The CDR3 spells CATGWTSGNTGELFF. Written as DNA, the CDR3 is TGTGCCACCGGTTGGACTAGCGGCAACACCGGGGAGCTGTTTTTT.